This entry describes one T cell receptor (beta chain). Profiling relied on immunoSEQ multiplex PCR, and the TCRdb table lists in-frame clones only, not all of them. There are roughly 130,000 clones in the sample; around 90% occur only once, and approximately 5.8% lies in the top ten. Time point meaning: blood 2 weeks post-SBRT. Treatment denoted: 15 Gy SBRT to primary tumor, nephrectomy 4 weeks later. This record belongs to a study of radiation and T cells in renal cell carcinoma. Sequencing used blood, obtained from a patient whose treatment included radiotherapy and nephrectomy. This TCR derives from a woman aged 70 to 79 with renal cell carcinoma.

DNA for the CDR3: TGTGCCAGCAGTTTATCTGGACAGAGAGCTTTCTTT. Its protein product is CASSLSGQRAFF. The V call is TRBV28, the J call TRBJ1-1; D is possibly TRBD1 (6 bases). Germline loops: CDR1 MDHEN, CDR2 SYDVKM. V was trimmed by 1 base and J by 10 bases, leaving 10 bases between them. CDR3 length equals 12 residues.